The following is a T cell receptor beta chain sequence with its context. The sample comes from a study of blood T cell repertoires in COVID-19. Source study methods: Quantification of nucleated cells was approximated via reference gene primer amplification. The table came from immunoSEQ multiplex PCR; TCRdb's copy has only in-frame clones and leaves some out. The DNA was the basis for D and trimming; V, J and clone size are from that table. Among 450,000 to 500,000 clones listed, about 85% were seen once. Participants reported their clinical history, and cohort assignment relied on those reports. Sample: PBMCs or T cells enriched from blood (not recorded which). This TCR was sampled from a woman aged 18-35 years who had recovered from COVID-19.

The CDR3 coding sequence is TGCGCCAGCAGCTTGAATGGGGGGGGCGATCAGCCCCAGCATTTT. Translating gives CASSLNGGGDQPQHF. The chain recombines TRBV5-1 with TRBJ1-5; TRBD1 is a possible D gene (6 bases). CDR1 SGHRS and CDR2 YFSETQ come from the germline V gene. V was cut by 1 base and J by 5 bases, with 13 bases left in between. The CDR3 extends over 15 amino acids.